The 30 T cell receptor beta chains in this list originate from one sample, sequenced in a study of siplizumab effects on memory and regulatory T cells. Sequenced by immunoSEQ multiplex PCR; TCRdb stores in-frame clones only, minus some. The table shows over 100,000 clones, with 92% occurring only once. The specimen was Tregs sorted from blood. These receptors all come from a human donor in good health.

The CDR3 loop is CASSLRAGGNGYTF. In nucleotides, the CDR3 is TGTGCCAGCAGTTTAAGGGCAGGGGGCAATGGCTACACCTTC. The chain is built from TRBV28 and TRBJ1-2, with TRBD1 identical over 8 bases. CDR1 MDHEN and CDR2 SYDVKM come from the germline V gene. With V trimmed by 2 bases and J by 6 bases, 5 bases remained unmatched. The CDR3 totals 14 residues.

This sequence joins TRBV11-2 and TRBJ1-1; D perhaps matches TRBD1 (6 bases). The CDR3 has 15 amino acids. V lost 2 bases and J lost 1, with 11 bases in between. Germline CDR1 SGHAT, CDR2 FQNNGV. The CDR3 bases are TGTGCCAGCAGCTTAAGCTCACAGGGGAACACTGAAGCTTTCTTT. Its protein is CASSLSSQGNTEAFF.

The rearrangement uses TRBV5-1 and TRBJ2-2; D gene unclear. CDR3 size: 13 residues. The V and J ends lost 0 bases and 5 bases respectively, with 5 bases between them. Germline V gives CDR1 SGHRS, CDR2 YFSETQ. The CDR3 is CASSLGMTGELFF. CDR3 DNA sequence: TGCGCCAGCAGCTTGGGGATGACCGGGGAGCTGTTTTTT.

The chain combines TRBV18 with TRBJ2-5, with a weak D call TRBD1 (5 bases). The CDR3 runs 13 residues. Germline V gene data show CDR1 as KGHSH and CDR2 as LQKENI. V lost 1 base, J lost 9 bases, and 12 bases lay in between. Written as DNA, the CDR3 is TGTGCCAGCTCACCACAGGACATCGTCCCCCAGTACTTC. This sequence encodes CASSPQDIVPQYF.

The chain has TRBV2 and TRBJ2-7, with D maybe TRBD2 (5 bases). Trimming removed 6 bases at V and 6 bases at J, with 27 bases between. The germline gives CDR1 SNHLY, CDR2 FYNNEI. CDR3 length equals 17 residues. CDR3 DNA sequence: TGTGCCAGCAGAGAACGGATCAGGCGCGGAGACGGAGGCGAGCAGTACTTC. This codes for CASRERIRRGDGGEQYF.

The chain links TRBV18 to TRBJ2-5; either TRBD1 or TRBD2 may supply D (5 bases each). The J call may be mistaken, given a closer DNA end match to TRBJ2-7. This CDR3 has 14 amino acids. Germline CDR1 is KGHSH and CDR2 is LQKENI. The CDR3 loop reads CASSPLRDGYEQYF. The CDR3 bases are TGTGCCAGCTCACCACTCCGGGACGGCTACGAGCAGTACTTC.

This rearrangement joins TRBV4-1 to TRBJ1-1; maybe TRBD1 (5 bases). From germline, CDR1 is MGHRA and CDR2 YSYEKL. This CDR3 spans 14 amino acids. V lost 1 base, J lost 3 bases, and 9 bases lay in between. DNA of the CDR3: TGCGCCAGCAGCCAAGGGCGGGGGGACACTGAAGCTTTCTTT. Translating gives CASSQGRGDTEAFF.

This clone has only one observation. The chain joins TRBV21-1 to TRBJ1-3; the D call TRBD1 from the table was never checked on the DNA. TRBV21-1 is annotated as a pseudogene. CDR3 length: 16 residues. The CDR3, as DNA: TGTGCCAGCAGCAAAGTCGGGACAGACTCTGGAAACACCATATATTTT. Translating it yields CASSKVGTDSGNTIYF.

The V call is TRBV4-1, the J call TRBJ2-7; the D call may be TRBD1 or TRBD2 (7 bases each). Germline V lookup: CDR1 MGHRA, CDR2 YSYEKL. CDR3 length equals 15 residues. Trimming shortened V by 4 bases and J by 3 bases, and 16 bases separated the two germline ends. CDR3 nucleotides: TGCGCCAGCAGCCGCCAGCGGGACAGTGTCTACGAGCAGTACTTC. Amino acid sequence: CASSRQRDSVYEQYF.

The chain uses TRBV5-1 and TRBJ2-5, with D perhaps matching TRBD2 (6 bases). Trimming removed 4 bases at V and 1 base at J, with 17 bases between. There are 16 residues in the CDR3. Germline CDR1 SGHRS, CDR2 YFSETQ. The CDR3 nucleotides read TGCGCCAGCAGCGCCTACTCGGGAGCCCCCCAAGAGACCCAGTACTTC. Encoded protein: CASSAYSGAPQETQYF.

CDR3 amino acids: CASSPQGGSYNEQFF. The CDR3 bases are TGTGCCAGCAGCCCCCAGGGAGGGAGCTACAATGAGCAGTTCTTC. V and J are TRBV9 and TRBJ2-1; 7 nucleotides match TRBD2. The CDR3 runs to 15 residues. Germline V gene lookup returns CDR1 SGDLS and CDR2 YYNGEE. V gave up 4 bases and J gave up 3 bases; unmatched junction bases: 7.

This chain uses TRBV6-5 with TRBJ1-5; no reliable D call. This CDR3 spans 12 amino acids. Per the germline V gene, CDR1 is MNHEY and CDR2 is SVGAGI. The V end lost 8 bases, the J end lost 5 bases, and 10 bases lay between the germline ends. CDR3 nucleotides: TGTGCCAGCTCCGATCCGTATCAGCCCCAGCATTTT. This encodes CASSDPYQPQHF.

The chain joins TRBV4-1 to TRBJ1-2, with unresolved D. Deletions cut 5 bases from V and 6 bases from J, with 19 bases between. This CDR3 contains 15 residues. Germline values: CDR1 MGHRA, CDR2 YSYEKL. CDR3 coding DNA: TGCGCCAGCAGCTCCGAAGAAACGACGCAGAATGGCTACACCTTC. Protein sequence: CASSSEETTQNGYTF.

The chain joins TRBV2 to TRBJ2-1; maybe TRBD2 (6 bases). The CDR3 runs to 15 residues. Between the trimmed V and J ends, which lost 7 bases and 3 bases, there was a span of 16 bases. Germline V gene data show CDR1 as SNHLY and CDR2 as FYNNEI. The CDR3 DNA follows: TGTGCCAGCACGGAAACGGGACTGCTCTACAATGAGCAGTTCTTC. Translating it yields CASTETGLLYNEQFF.

The genes are TRBV2 and TRBJ1-5, with no clear D. The CDR3 is 13 amino acids. V was shortened by 3 bases and J by 1 base, with 4 bases between the two germline ends. Germline V gene sequence: CDR1 SNHLY, CDR2 FYNNEI. The chain's CDR3 is CASSDGSNQPQHF. Written as DNA, the CDR3 is TGTGCCAGCAGTGACGGGAGCAATCAGCCCCAGCATTTT.

This chain links TRBV2 with TRBJ2-2, with D perhaps matching TRBD2 (5 bases). Deletions cut 7 bases from V and 1 base from J, with 13 bases between. This CDR3 region has 15 residues. Germline V lookup: CDR1 SNHLY, CDR2 FYNNEI. The CDR3 here is CASNRVAGNTGELFF. In DNA form, the CDR3 reads TGTGCCAGCAATCGGGTCGCGGGGAACACCGGGGAGCTGTTTTTT.

The chain has TRBV6-5 and TRBJ2-7; TRBD2 agrees at 9 bases. The CDR3 runs 14 residues. Germline CDR1 reads MNHEY; CDR2 reads SVGAGI. V lost 3 bases to trimming and J lost 5 bases; unmatched junction nucleotides: 5. The CDR3 is CASSYGASGNEQYF. The CDR3 DNA reads TGTGCCAGCAGTTATGGGGCTAGCGGGAACGAGCAGTACTTC.

CDR3 sequence reads: CASSLGVETQYF. Here the CDR3 DNA reads TGTGCCAGCAGCTTAGGGGTGGAGACCCAGTACTTC. This chain joins TRBV11-2 and TRBJ2-5, with D unclear. Trimming took 1 base from V and 5 from J, leaving 5 bases between them. Germline lookup yields CDR1 SGHAT and CDR2 FQNNGV. The CDR3 is 12 amino acids.

The rearrangement joins TRBV12-5 to TRBJ2-1; 10 bases are a match to TRBD2. This CDR3 comprises 17 residues. Germline CDR1 reads LGHNT; CDR2 reads FRNRAP. The V segment lost 4 bases and the J segment 2 bases; nucleotides outside the gene matches: 8. This CDR3 is CASGSLGSGRTYNEQFF. The CDR3 DNA reads as TGTGCTAGTGGTTCCCTGGGTAGCGGGAGGACCTACAATGAGCAGTTCTTC.

This chain connects TRBV5-1 to TRBJ1-1; a weak D match, TRBD1 (5 bases). Germline loops: CDR1 SGHRS, CDR2 YFSETQ. This CDR3 has 14 amino acids. V dropped 1 base and J dropped 3 bases, with 10 bases sitting between them. The CDR3 DNA is TGCGCCAGCAGCTTGCCCCGAGGGGACACTGAAGCTTTCTTT. Translated, it gives CASSLPRGDTEAFF.

The rearrangement uses TRBV5-1 and TRBJ1-4, with 7 bases that match TRBD1. The CDR3 spans 15 residues. V lost 0 bases, J lost 7 bases, and 6 bases stayed unmatched. The germline V gene has CDR1 SGHRS and CDR2 YFSETQ. CDR3 DNA: TGCGCCAGCAGCTTGGCAACAGGGGATGTTGAAAAACTGTTTTTT. Translation: CASSLATGDVEKLFF.

This chain joins TRBV2 and TRBJ1-5; D gene uncertain. In germline, CDR1 is SNHLY, CDR2 FYNNEI. V gave up 5 bases and J gave up 0 bases, with 11 bases separating them. CDR3 length equals 15 residues. As DNA, the CDR3 is TGTGCCAGCAGTAAGGACGGCTATAGCAATCAGCCCCAGCATTTT. Protein sequence: CASSKDGYSNQPQHF.

V is TRBV5-4 and J is TRBJ2-2, with D possibly TRBD1 on 5 matching bases. The CDR3 loop spans 16 amino acids. Germline CDR1 and CDR2: SGHNT and YYREEE (reference sequence). V was shortened by 2 bases and J by 3 bases, with 14 bases between the two germline ends. CDR3 region: CASSFGLGAYTGELFF. In DNA, the CDR3 is TGTGCCAGCAGCTTTGGATTAGGGGCGTACACCGGGGAGCTGTTTTTT.

This chain joins TRBV28 and TRBJ2-3, with 10 bases fitting TRBD2. From germline, CDR1 is MDHEN and CDR2 SYDVKM. The V gene end was trimmed by 3 bases and the J gene end by 6 bases; junction bases not matched to a gene: 3. The CDR3 extends over 14 amino acids. The CDR3 nucleotides read TGTGCCAGCAGTTTGGGACTAGCGACGGATACGCAGTATTTT. It is translated as CASSLGLATDTQYF.

The gene calls are TRBV5-6 and TRBJ2-3, with 11 bases identical to TRBD2. The CDR3 consists of 16 residues. Germline CDR1 is SGHDT and CDR2 is YYEEEE. V was clipped by 4 bases and J by 3 bases; unmatched bases: 7. DNA of the CDR3: TGTGCCAGCAGCCGACTAGCGGGAAAGGGGACAGATACGCAGTATTTT. It specifies CASSRLAGKGTDTQYF.

Comments on this clone: The junction and the germline gene differ at one end; a read error may be behind it. Other DNA sequences from this sample encode an identical CDR3 as well. The CDR3 DNA follows: TGCGCCAGCAGCCTCGGAGGGGGCTTGAACACTGAAGCTTTCTTT. Its protein is CASSLGGGLNTEAFF. The chain uses TRBV9 and TRBJ1-1, with TRBD1 matching over 7 bases. CDR1 SGDLS and CDR2 YYNGEE come from the germline V gene. CDR3 length: 15 amino acids. Supplemented by reference TRBV9 and TRBJ1-1, the full variable domain reads DSGVTQTPKHLITATGQRVTLRCSPRSGDLSVYWYQQSLDQGLQFLIQYYNGEERAKGNILERFSAQQFPDLHSELNLSSLELGDSALYFCASSLGGGLNTEAFFGQGTRLTVV.

This clone was counted a single time. The chain is built from TRBV19 and TRBJ1-3, with D unresolved. V was clipped by 3 bases and J by 2 bases, with 8 bases between them. Germline CDR1 and CDR2: LNHDA and SQIVND (reference sequence). The CDR3 is made up of 14 amino acids. Written as DNA, the CDR3 is TGTGCCAGTAGTATGGCCAACACTGGAAACACCATATATTTT. It is translated as CASSMANTGNTIYF.

The chain links TRBV7-9 to TRBJ2-1, with 9 positions matching TRBD1. The CDR3 runs 17 residues. In germline, CDR1 is SEHNR, CDR2 FQNEAQ (reference sequence). V gave up 1 base and J gave up 7 bases; unmatched junction bases: 11. The CDR3 DNA reads as TGTGCCAGCAGCTTAGAAGTAGGGGTCGGGACAGGGAATGAGCAGTTCTTC. Amino acids: CASSLEVGVGTGNEQFF. Using reference TRBV7-9 and TRBJ2-1 for the parts outside the CDR3, the full variable domain is DTGVSQNPRHKITKRGQNVTFRCDPISEHNRLYWYRQTLGQGPEFLTYFQNEAQLEKSRLLSDRFSAERPKGSFSTLEIQRTEQGDSAMYLCASSLEVGVGTGNEQFFGPGTRLTVL.

V is TRBV6-5 and J is TRBJ1-2; 10 bases match TRBD1. V trimming: 6 bases; J trimming: 5 bases; junction bases outside the gene matches: 6. CDR1 is MNHEY and CDR2 is SVGAGI in the germline V gene. CDR3 length equals 14 residues. In DNA, the CDR3 is TGTGCCAGCAGCTTGGGACAGGGGAGATATGGCTACACCTTC. It translates to CASSLGQGRYGYTF.

The chain links TRBV5-6 to TRBJ1-4, with TRBD1 matching 9 bases. CDR3 size: 15 residues. The V segment lost 5 bases and the J segment 4 bases; nucleotides outside the gene matches: 6. Germline V lookup: CDR1 SGHDT, CDR2 YYEEEE. The CDR3 protein is CASSYRGQDNEKLFF. CDR3 nucleotides: TGTGCCAGCAGTTACAGGGGGCAGGATAATGAAAAACTGTTTTTT.